The T cell receptor beta chain under discussion was sequenced for a study of radiotherapy plus CTLA-4 blockade in lung cancer. Study results and limitations: Blood saw expansion of tumor-derived TCR clones after radiotherapy plus ipilimumab.

CDR3 size: 17 residues. The trim removed 0 bases at V and 4 bases at J, leaving 8 bases unmatched. Germline V gene sequence: CDR1 LGHNA, CDR2 YSLEER. Of note for this clone: What it binds is unknown.

The table came from immunoSEQ multiplex PCR; TCRdb's copy has only in-frame clones and leaves some out. Among 62,000 or so clones listed, around 79% were seen once. The TCR was taken from a human donor with non-small cell lung cancer who had a complete response to radiotherapy plus ipilimumab. Material: peripheral blood, obtained from a patient treated with radiotherapy plus ipilimumab. V is TRBV4-3 and J is TRBJ2-7; 11 bases match TRBD2. CDR3 loop: CASSQDLPSGRRYEQYV. The CDR3, as DNA: TGCGCCAGCAGCCAAGACTTACCTAGCGGGAGGCGTTACGAGCAGTACGTC.